Sequencing of this T cell receptor beta chain was carried out in a study of cytomegalovirus exposure and HLA in healthy donors. PCR involved 60 Vbeta and 13 Jbeta primers. The repertoire was sequenced with immunoSEQ multiplex PCR; TCRdb's copy has only in-frame clones and lacks some. The sample consists of about 67,000 clones, approximately 67% of them appearing once. This clone was observed a single time. This CDR3 is built from 15 residues. Between the trimmed V and J ends, which lost 1 base and 3 bases, there was a span of 12 bases. Germline CDR1 reads LNHDA; CDR2 reads SQIVND (reference sequence).

J is TRBJ2-5 and V is TRBV19, with D possibly being TRBD1 (5 bases). This sequence was found in a woman younger than 45 in good health and CMV-seronegative. The specimen sequenced was PBMCs. The CDR3 sequence is CASSIGGRSKETQYF. The CDR3 DNA reads as TGTGCCAGTAGTATAGGGGGCAGATCAAAAGAGACCCAGTACTTC.